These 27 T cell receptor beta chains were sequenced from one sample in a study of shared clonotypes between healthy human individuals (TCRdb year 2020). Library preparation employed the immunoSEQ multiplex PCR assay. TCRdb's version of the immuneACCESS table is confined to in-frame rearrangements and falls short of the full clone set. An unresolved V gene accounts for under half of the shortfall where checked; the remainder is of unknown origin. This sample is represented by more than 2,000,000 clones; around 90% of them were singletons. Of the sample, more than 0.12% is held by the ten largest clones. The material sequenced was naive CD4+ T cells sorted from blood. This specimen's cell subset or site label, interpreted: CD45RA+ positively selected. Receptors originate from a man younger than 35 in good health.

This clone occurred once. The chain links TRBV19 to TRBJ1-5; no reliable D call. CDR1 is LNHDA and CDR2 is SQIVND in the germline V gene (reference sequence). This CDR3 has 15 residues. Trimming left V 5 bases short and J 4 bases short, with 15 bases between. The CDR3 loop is CASSPSPDSNQPQHF. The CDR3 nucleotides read TGTGCCAGTAGTCCTAGCCCCGACTCTAATCAGCCCCAGCATTTT.

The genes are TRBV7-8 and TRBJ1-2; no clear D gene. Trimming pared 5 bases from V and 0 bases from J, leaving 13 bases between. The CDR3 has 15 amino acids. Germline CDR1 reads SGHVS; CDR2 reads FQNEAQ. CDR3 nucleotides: TGTGCCAGCAGCCCCTGGGGTTTCACTAACTATGGCTACACCTTC. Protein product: CASSPWGFTNYGYTF.

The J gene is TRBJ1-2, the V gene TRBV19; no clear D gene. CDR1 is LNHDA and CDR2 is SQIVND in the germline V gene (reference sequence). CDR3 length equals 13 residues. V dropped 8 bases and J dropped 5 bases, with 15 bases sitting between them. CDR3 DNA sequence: TGTGCCAGTCGACAAGACCCGAATTATGGCTACACCTTC. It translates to CASRQDPNYGYTF. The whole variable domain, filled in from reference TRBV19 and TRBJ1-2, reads DGGITQSPKYLFRKEGQNVTLSCEQNLNHDAMYWYRQDPGQGLRLIYYSQIVNDFQKGDIAEGYSVSREKKESFPLTVTSAQKNPTAFYLCASRQDPNYGYTFGSGTRLTVV.

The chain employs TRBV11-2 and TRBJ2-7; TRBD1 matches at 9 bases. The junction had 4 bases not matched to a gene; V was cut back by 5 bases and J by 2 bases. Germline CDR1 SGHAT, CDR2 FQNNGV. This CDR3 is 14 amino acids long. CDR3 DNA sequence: TGTGCCAGCAGCGTCGACAGGGGGGCCTACGAGCAGTACTTC. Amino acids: CASSVDRGAYEQYF.

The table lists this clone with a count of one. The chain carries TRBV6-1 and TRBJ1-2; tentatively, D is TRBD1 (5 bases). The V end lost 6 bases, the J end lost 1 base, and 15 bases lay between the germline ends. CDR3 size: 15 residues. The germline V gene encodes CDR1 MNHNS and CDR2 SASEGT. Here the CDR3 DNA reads TGTGCCAGCAGCGCCGGGACGGCGAATAACTATGGCTACACCTTC. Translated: CASSAGTANNYGYTF.

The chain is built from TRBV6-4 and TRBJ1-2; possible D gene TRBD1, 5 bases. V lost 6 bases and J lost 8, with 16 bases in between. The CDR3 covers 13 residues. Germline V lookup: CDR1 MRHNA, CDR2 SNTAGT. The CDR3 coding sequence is TGTGCCAGCAGCGAGGAAGAGGGGTGGGGCTACACCTTC. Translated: CASSEEEGWGYTF.

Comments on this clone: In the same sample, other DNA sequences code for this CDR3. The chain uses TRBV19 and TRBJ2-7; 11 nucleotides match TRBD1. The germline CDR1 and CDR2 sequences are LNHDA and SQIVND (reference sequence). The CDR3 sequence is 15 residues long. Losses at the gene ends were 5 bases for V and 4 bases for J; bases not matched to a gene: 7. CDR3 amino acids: CASSSGTGGLYEQYF. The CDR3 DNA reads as TGTGCCAGTAGTTCCGGGACAGGGGGTTTATACGAGCAGTACTTC.

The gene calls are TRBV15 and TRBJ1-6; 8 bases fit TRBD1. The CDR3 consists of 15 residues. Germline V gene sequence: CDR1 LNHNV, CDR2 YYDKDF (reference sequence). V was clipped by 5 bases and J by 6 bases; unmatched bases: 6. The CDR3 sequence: CATSGVDRGNSPLHF. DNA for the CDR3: TGTGCCACCAGCGGAGTCGACAGGGGTAATTCACCCCTCCACTTT.

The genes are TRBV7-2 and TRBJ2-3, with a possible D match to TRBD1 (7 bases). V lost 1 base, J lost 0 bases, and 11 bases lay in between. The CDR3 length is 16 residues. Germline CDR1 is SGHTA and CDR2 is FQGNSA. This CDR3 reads CASSLGQGGSTDTQYF. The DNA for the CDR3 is TGTGCCAGCAGCTTAGGACAGGGAGGAAGCACAGATACGCAGTATTTT. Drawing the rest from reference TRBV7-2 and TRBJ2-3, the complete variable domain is GAGVSQSPSNKVTEKGKDVELRCDPISGHTALYWYRQSLGQGLEFLIYFQGNSAPDKSGLPSDRFSAERTGGSVSTLTIQRTQQEDSAVYLCASSLGQGGSTDTQYFGPGTRLTVL.

The CDR3 spells CASRGQGADGYTF. DNA for the CDR3: TGTGCCAGCAGGGGACAGGGGGCGGATGGCTACACCTTC. The rearrangement joins TRBV6-1 to TRBJ1-2; 12 bases agree with TRBD1. The CDR3 has 13 amino acids. Germline V gene lookup returns CDR1 MNHNS and CDR2 SASEGT. J was trimmed by 6 bases and V by 6 bases; bases with no gene match: 2.

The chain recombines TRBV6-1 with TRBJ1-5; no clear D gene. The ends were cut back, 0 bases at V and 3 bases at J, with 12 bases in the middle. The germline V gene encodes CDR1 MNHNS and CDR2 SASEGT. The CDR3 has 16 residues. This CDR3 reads CASSEAGLGANQPQHF. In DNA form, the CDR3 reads TGTGCCAGCAGTGAAGCGGGATTGGGAGCCAATCAGCCCCAGCATTTT.

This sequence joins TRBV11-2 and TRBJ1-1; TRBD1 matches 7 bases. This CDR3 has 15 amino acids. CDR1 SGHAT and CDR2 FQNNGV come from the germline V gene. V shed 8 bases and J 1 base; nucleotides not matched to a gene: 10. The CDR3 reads CASGLRTGPNTEAFF. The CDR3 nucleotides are TGTGCCAGCGGACTCCGGACAGGACCGAACACTGAAGCTTTCTTT.

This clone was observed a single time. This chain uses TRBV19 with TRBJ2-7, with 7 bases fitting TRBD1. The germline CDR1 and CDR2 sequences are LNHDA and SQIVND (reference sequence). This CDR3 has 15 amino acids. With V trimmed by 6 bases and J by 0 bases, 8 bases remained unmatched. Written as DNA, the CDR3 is TGTGCCAGTAGCTTGGACAGGCGCAACTCCTACGAGCAGTACTTC. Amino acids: CASSLDRRNSYEQYF.

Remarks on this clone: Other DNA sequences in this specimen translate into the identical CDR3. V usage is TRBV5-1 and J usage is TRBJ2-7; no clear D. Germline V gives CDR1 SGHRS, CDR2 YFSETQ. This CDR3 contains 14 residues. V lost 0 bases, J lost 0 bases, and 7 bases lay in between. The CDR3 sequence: CASSLEPGSYEQYF. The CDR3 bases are TGCGCCAGCAGCTTGGAGCCAGGCTCCTACGAGCAGTACTTC.

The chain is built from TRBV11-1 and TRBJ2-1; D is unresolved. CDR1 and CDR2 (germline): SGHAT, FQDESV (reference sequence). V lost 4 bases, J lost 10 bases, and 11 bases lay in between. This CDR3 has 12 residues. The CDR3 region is CASSSDPQEQFF. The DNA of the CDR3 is TGTGCCAGCAGCTCCGATCCGCAGGAGCAGTTCTTC.

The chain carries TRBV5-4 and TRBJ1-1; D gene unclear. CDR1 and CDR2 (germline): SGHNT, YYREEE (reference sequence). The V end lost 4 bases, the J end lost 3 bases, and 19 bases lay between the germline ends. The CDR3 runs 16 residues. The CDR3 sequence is CASSRAGPGLDTEAFF. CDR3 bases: TGTGCCAGCAGCCGTGCCGGACCCGGGCTGGACACTGAAGCTTTCTTT.

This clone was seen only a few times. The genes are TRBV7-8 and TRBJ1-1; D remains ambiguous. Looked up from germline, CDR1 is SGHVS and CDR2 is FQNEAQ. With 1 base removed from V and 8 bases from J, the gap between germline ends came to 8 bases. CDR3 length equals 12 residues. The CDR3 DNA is TGTGCCAGCAGCTTAGTTCTAGCCGAAGCTTTCTTT. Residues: CASSLVLAEAFF.

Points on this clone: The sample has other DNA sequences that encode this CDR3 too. The DNA for the CDR3 is TGCGCCAGCAGCGGACAGGGAGGGAACACTGAAGCTTTCTTT. This translates into CASSGQGGNTEAFF. This rearrangement joins TRBV5-1 to TRBJ1-1; 8 positions match TRBD1. After removal of 4 bases from V and 1 base from J, the junction contained 3 bases not matched to a gene. This CDR3 comprises 14 residues. Germline lookup yields CDR1 SGHRS and CDR2 YFSETQ.

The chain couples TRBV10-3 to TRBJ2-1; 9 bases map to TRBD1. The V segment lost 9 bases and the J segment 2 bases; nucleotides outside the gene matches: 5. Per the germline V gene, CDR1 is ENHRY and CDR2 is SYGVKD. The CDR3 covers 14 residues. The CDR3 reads CAIRGQGAYNEQFF. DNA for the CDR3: TGTGCCATTAGGGGACAGGGCGCCTACAATGAGCAGTTCTTC.

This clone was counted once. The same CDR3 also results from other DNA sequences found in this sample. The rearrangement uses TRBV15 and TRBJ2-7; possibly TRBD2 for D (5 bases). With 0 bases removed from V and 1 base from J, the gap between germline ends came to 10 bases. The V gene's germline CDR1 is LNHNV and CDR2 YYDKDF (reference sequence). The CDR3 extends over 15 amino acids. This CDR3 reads CATSRDPGGSYEQYF. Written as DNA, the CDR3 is TGTGCCACCAGCAGAGATCCGGGCGGGTCCTACGAGCAGTACTTC.

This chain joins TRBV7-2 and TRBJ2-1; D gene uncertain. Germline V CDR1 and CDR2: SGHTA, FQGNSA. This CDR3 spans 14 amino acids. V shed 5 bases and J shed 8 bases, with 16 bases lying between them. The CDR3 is CASSLSLYSDEQFF. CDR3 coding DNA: TGTGCCAGCAGCCTCAGTCTTTATTCCGATGAGCAGTTCTTC. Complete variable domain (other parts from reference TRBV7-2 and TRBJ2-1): GAGVSQSPSNKVTEKGKDVELRCDPISGHTALYWYRQSLGQGLEFLIYFQGNSAPDKSGLPSDRFSAERTGGSVSTLTIQRTQQEDSAVYLCASSLSLYSDEQFFGPGTRLTVL.

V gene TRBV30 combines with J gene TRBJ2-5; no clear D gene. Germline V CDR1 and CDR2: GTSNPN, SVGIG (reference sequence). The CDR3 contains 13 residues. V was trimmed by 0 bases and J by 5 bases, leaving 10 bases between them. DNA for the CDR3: TGTGCCTGGAGTGTAGGGCCTCTGGAGACCCAGTACTTC. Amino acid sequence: CAWSVGPLETQYF.

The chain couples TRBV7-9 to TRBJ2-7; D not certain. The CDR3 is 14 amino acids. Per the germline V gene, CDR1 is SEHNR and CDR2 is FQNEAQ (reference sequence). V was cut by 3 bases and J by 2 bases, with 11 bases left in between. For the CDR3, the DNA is TGTGCCAGCAGCTTGCCCTGGCCACCCTACGAGCAGTACTTC. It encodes CASSLPWPPYEQYF.

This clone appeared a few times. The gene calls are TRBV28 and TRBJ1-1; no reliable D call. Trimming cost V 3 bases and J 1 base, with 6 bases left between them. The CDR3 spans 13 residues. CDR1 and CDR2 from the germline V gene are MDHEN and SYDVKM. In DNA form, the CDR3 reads TGTGCCAGCAGTTTTAATCCGAACACTGAAGCTTTCTTT. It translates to CASSFNPNTEAFF.

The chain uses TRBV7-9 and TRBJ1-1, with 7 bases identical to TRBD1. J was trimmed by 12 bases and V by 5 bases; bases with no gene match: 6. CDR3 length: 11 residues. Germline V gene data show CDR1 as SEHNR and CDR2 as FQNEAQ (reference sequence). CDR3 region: CASSPDRVTFF. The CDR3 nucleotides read TGTGCCAGCAGCCCAGACAGGGTAACTTTCTTT.

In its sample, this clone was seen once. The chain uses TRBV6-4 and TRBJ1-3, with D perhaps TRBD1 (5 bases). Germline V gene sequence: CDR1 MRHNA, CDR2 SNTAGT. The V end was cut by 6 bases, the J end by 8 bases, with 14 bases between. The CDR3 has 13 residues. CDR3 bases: TGTGCCAGCAGCCGGGACCCCGGTGACACCATATATTTT. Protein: CASSRDPGDTIYF.

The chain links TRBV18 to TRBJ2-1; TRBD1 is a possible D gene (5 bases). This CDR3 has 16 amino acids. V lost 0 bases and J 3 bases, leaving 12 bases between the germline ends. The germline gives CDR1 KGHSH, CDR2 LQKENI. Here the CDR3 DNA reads TGTGCCAGCTCACCACCGGGCAGGGCGGACTACAATGAGCAGTTCTTC. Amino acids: CASSPPGRADYNEQFF.